This entry lists 23 T cell receptor beta chains sequenced from one sample in a study of OX40 agonist ivuxolimab in advanced cancers. Sequenced by immunoSEQ multiplex PCR; TCRdb stores in-frame clones only, minus some. The table has around 83,000 clones, just over 85% seen once. The material was CD4+ or CD8+ T cells sorted from blood, obtained in a trial of the OX40 agonist ivuxolimab. Receptors were obtained from an adult with an advanced solid tumor such as melanoma, head and neck, liver or kidney cancer.

DNA for the CDR3: TGTGCCAGCAGCTTGGACTATAGCACAGATACGCAGTATTTT. Amino acid sequence: CASSLDYSTDTQYF. The chain combines TRBV5-5 with TRBJ2-3; D is uncertain. V lost 0 bases, J lost 0 bases, and 5 bases lay in between. This CDR3 is 14 amino acids long. Germline loops: CDR1 SGHKS, CDR2 YYEKEE (reference sequence).

The V gene is TRBV7-2, the J gene TRBJ2-1; D possibly corresponds to TRBD2 (5 bases). The germline V and J ends were trimmed by 4 bases and 4 bases, with 11 bases remaining between them. There are 14 residues in the CDR3. The germline gives CDR1 SGHTA, CDR2 FQGNSA. For the CDR3, the DNA is TGTGCCAGCAGCTCCCCTACTAGTTACAATGAGCAGTTCTTC. Translating it yields CASSSPTSYNEQFF. The full variable domain, with the rest looked up from reference TRBV7-2 and TRBJ2-1, is GAGVSQSPSNKVTEKGKDVELRCDPISGHTALYWYRQSLGQGLEFLIYFQGNSAPDKSGLPSDRFSAERTGGSVSTLTIQRTQQEDSAVYLCASSSPTSYNEQFFGPGTRLTVL.

The V and J genes are TRBV7-9 and TRBJ1-1; tentatively, D is TRBD1 (5 bases). With 5 bases removed from V and 8 bases from J, the gap between germline ends came to 18 bases. The CDR3 is made up of 14 amino acids. Germline-derived CDR1 and CDR2 are SEHNR and FQNEAQ (reference sequence). This chain's CDR3 is CASSPTTERGEAFF. The CDR3 DNA follows: TGTGCCAGCAGCCCCACGACAGAAAGGGGCGAAGCTTTCTTT. Looking up the rest from reference TRBV7-9 and TRBJ1-1 gives the full variable domain: DTGVSQNPRHKITKRGQNVTFRCDPISEHNRLYWYRQTLGQGPEFLTYFQNEAQLEKSRLLSDRFSAERPKGSFSTLEIQRTEQGDSAMYLCASSPTTERGEAFFGQGTRLTVV.

This clone was detected once. The chain links TRBV6-1 to TRBJ2-5; D might be TRBD1 (5 bases). The CDR3 spans 14 residues. V was trimmed by 3 bases and J by 0 bases, leaving 8 bases between them. Germline assignment: CDR1 MNHNS and CDR2 SASEGT. The DNA of the CDR3 is TGTGCCAGCAGTGAGGGGCAGAACCAAGAGACCCAGTACTTC. Encoded protein: CASSEGQNQETQYF.

The rearrangement links TRBV18 to TRBJ2-3; 8 bases align to TRBD2. Germline V gene sequence: CDR1 KGHSH, CDR2 LQKENI. This CDR3 is 17 amino acids long. V trimming: 4 bases; J trimming: 4 bases; junction bases outside the gene matches: 13. The CDR3 DNA reads TGTGCCAGCTCACTTTTCGAAGGACTAGCCTCCGCAGATACGCAGTATTTT. Its protein is CASSLFEGLASADTQYF.

The chain has TRBV4-1 and TRBJ2-3; D may correspond to TRBD1 or TRBD2 (5 bases each). The CDR3 contains 14 residues. Germline V CDR1 and CDR2: MGHRA, YSYEKL. The V end was cut by 6 bases, the J end by 3 bases, with 13 bases between. The CDR3 loop reads CASRRDLGTDTQYF. The CDR3 DNA sequence: TGCGCCAGCAGACGGGACCTAGGGACAGATACGCAGTATTTT.

The chain has TRBV5-5 and TRBJ1-6, with 7 bases identical to TRBD1. The ends lost 4 bases at V and 7 bases at J; junction bases unmatched: 5. CDR1 and CDR2 from the germline V gene are SGHKS and YYEKEE (reference sequence). This CDR3 is 14 amino acids long. In DNA form, the CDR3 reads TGTGCCAGCAGCCAGGGACAGATAAATTCACCCCTCCACTTT. Translating it yields CASSQGQINSPLHF.

This clone appeared once. This chain uses TRBV5-6 with TRBJ2-7; 9 bases match TRBD2. The J segment lost 7 bases and the V segment lost 0 bases, leaving 5 bases of the junction unmatched. Germline lookup yields CDR1 SGHDT and CDR2 YYEEEE. This CDR3 comprises 14 residues. The CDR3 coding sequence is TGTGCCAGCAGCTTGGTTAGCGGGAGCAGAGAGCAGTACTTC. It yields the protein CASSLVSGSREQYF.

This clone has more than one count but fewer than ten. The chain joins TRBV6-4 to TRBJ1-2; TRBD1 agrees at 9 bases. This CDR3 is 14 amino acids long. Germline trimming cut 2 bases from V and 8 bases from J; bases unmatched to any gene: 6. The germline V gene encodes CDR1 MRHNA and CDR2 SNTAGT. The CDR3 loop reads CASSDRTGARGYTF. The CDR3 nucleotides are TGTGCCAGCAGTGACAGGACAGGGGCAAGGGGCTACACCTTC.

The chain recombines TRBV6-5 with TRBJ1-2; TRBD1 agrees at 10 bases. CDR3 size: 15 residues. The V and J ends lost 7 bases and 3 bases, in that order; junction bases with no gene match: 8. CDR1 MNHEY and CDR2 SVGAGI come from the germline V gene. CDR3 sequence: CASIAGTGAYYGYTF. The DNA of the CDR3 is TGTGCCAGCATCGCCGGGACAGGGGCTTACTATGGCTACACCTTC.

This sequence joins TRBV19 and TRBJ1-4; D call uncertain. V lost 8 bases to trimming and J lost 4 bases, with 11 bases between them. Germline loops: CDR1 LNHDA, CDR2 SQIVND (reference sequence). The CDR3 covers 13 residues. CDR3 nucleotide sequence: TGTGCCAGTCGACGACGGGGTAATGAAAAACTGTTTTTT. Protein product: CASRRRGNEKLFF.

The chain recombines TRBV5-6 with TRBJ1-1; D is unclear. The CDR3 length is 14 residues. Germline V lookup: CDR1 SGHDT, CDR2 YYEEEE. Trimming shortened V by 4 bases and J by 7 bases, and 17 bases separated the two germline ends. In nucleotides, the CDR3 is TGTGCCAGCAGCCTCCGGTGGAGGGCCGATGAAGCTTTCTTT. Amino acids: CASSLRWRADEAFF.

The V and J genes are TRBV5-1 and TRBJ2-3; D call uncertain. CDR1 and CDR2 from the germline V gene are SGHRS and YFSETQ. The CDR3 length is 14 residues. V lost 0 bases to trimming and J lost 5 bases, with 10 bases between them. The CDR3 region has the DNA TGCGCCAGCAGCTTGGCAGGACCCGGAGATACGCAGTATTTT. This translates into CASSLAGPGDTQYF. Filled out from reference TRBV5-1 and TRBJ2-3, the complete variable domain reads KAGVTQTPRYLIKTRGQQVTLSCSPISGHRSVSWYQQTPGQGLQFLFEYFSETQRNKGNFPGRFSGRQFSNSRSEMNVSTLELGDSALYLCASSLAGPGDTQYFGPGTRLTVL.

The rearrangement uses TRBV9 and TRBJ2-3; 8 nucleotides agree with TRBD2. CDR1 SGDLS and CDR2 YYNGEE come from the germline V gene. V shed 3 bases, J shed 4 bases, and the junction held 7 bases outside the gene matches. There are 15 residues in the CDR3. In nucleotides, the CDR3 is TGTGCCAGCAGCGCCGTCGCGGGAGGCTCAGATACGCAGTATTTT. Translation gives CASSAVAGGSDTQYF. The variable domain in full, with the rest retrieved from reference TRBV9 and TRBJ2-3, is DSGVTQTPKHLITATGQRVTLRCSPRSGDLSVYWYQQSLDQGLQFLIQYYNGEERAKGNILERFSAQQFPDLHSELNLSSLELGDSALYFCASSAVAGGSDTQYFGPGTRLTVL.

A remark on this clone: An end of the junction differs from the germline gene, which may be a read error. The V and J genes are TRBV5-1 and TRBJ2-1; TRBD1 matches at 7 bases. This CDR3 region has 15 residues. Per germline, CDR1 SGHRS and CDR2 YFSETQ. CDR3 sequence reads: CVSSQLGGRGDKQFF. The CDR3 region has the DNA TGCGTCAGCAGTCAACTAGGGGGCCGGGGAGATAAGCAGTTCTTC.

This rearrangement joins TRBV6-5 to TRBJ1-5; D unclear. The CDR3 consists of 14 residues. Germline V gene lookup returns CDR1 MNHEY and CDR2 SVGAGI. The V end lost 8 bases, the J end lost 0 bases, and 11 bases lay between the germline ends. CDR3 in amino acids: CASSRVYSNQPQHF. The CDR3 DNA follows: TGTGCCAGCTCACGAGTTTATAGCAATCAGCCCCAGCATTTT.

This chain uses TRBV14 with TRBJ1-1; no clear D gene. This CDR3 is 11 amino acids long. Germline CDR1 reads SGHDN; CDR2 reads FVKESK. V dropped 2 bases and J dropped 3 bases, with 1 base sitting between them. The CDR3 bases are TGTGCCAGCAGCCAACACACTGAAGCTTTCTTT. Translated, it gives CASSQHTEAFF.

The gene calls are TRBV4-1 and TRBJ2-3, with 7 positions matching TRBD1. The germline V gene encodes CDR1 MGHRA and CDR2 YSYEKL. The ends lost 0 bases at V and 2 bases at J; junction bases unmatched: 8. The CDR3 runs to 17 residues. DNA of the CDR3: TGCGCCAGCAGCCAAGAAAGGGGGCGGGTTTACACAGATACGCAGTATTTT. Translation: CASSQERGRVYTDTQYF.

As DNA, the CDR3 is TGCGCCAGCAGCTTGTCTAGCGGCACAGATACGCAGTATTTT. Translation: CASSLSSGTDTQYF. The chain couples TRBV5-1 to TRBJ2-3, with D possibly TRBD2 on 6 matching bases. The V gene lost 1 base and the J gene lost 1 base, with 7 bases spanning the gap. CDR1 is SGHRS and CDR2 is YFSETQ in the germline V gene. The CDR3 spans 14 residues.

The chain joins TRBV5-8 to TRBJ1-1; D not resolved. The CDR3 is 13 amino acids. Trimming left V 6 bases short and J 5 bases short, with 14 bases between. CDR1 is SGHTS, CDR2 YDEGEE, per germline. The CDR3 DNA is TGTGCCAGCACCCTGGGGAGGGTGACTGAAGCTTTCTTT. Translating gives CASTLGRVTEAFF.

The chain has TRBV5-6 and TRBJ2-5; D may be TRBD2 (7 bases). Germline CDR1 and CDR2: SGHDT and YYEEEE. With 8 bases removed from V and 1 base from J, the gap between germline ends came to 15 bases. The CDR3 runs 14 residues. The DNA of the CDR3 is TGTGCCAGGGGGGGGCGGGCAACCCAAGAGACCCAGTACTTC. Encoded protein: CARGGRATQETQYF. Full variable domain (missing parts from reference TRBV5-6 and TRBJ2-5): DAGVTQSPTHLIKTRGQQVTLRCSPKSGHDTVSWYQQALGQGPQFIFQYYEEEERQRGNFPDRFSGHQFPNYSSELNVNALLLGDSALYLCARGGRATQETQYFGPGTRLLVL.

This clone was seen only once. The rearrangement uses TRBV2 and TRBJ2-3; the D is unclear. The ends were cut back, 5 bases at V and 3 bases at J, with 6 bases in the middle. This CDR3 region has 12 residues. CDR1 is SNHLY and CDR2 is FYNNEI in the germline V gene. The CDR3 sequence: CASSSLTDTQYF. In DNA, the CDR3 is TGTGCCAGCAGTTCCCTGACAGATACGCAGTATTTT.

This clone was found once. V usage is TRBV5-1 and J usage is TRBJ1-1, with D possibly matching TRBD1 (5 bases). Germline V lookup: CDR1 SGHRS, CDR2 YFSETQ. V shed 6 bases and J shed 5 bases, with 14 bases lying between them. The CDR3 loop spans 13 amino acids. CDR3 in amino acids: CASIEGVGTEAFF. CDR3 nucleotide sequence: TGCGCCAGCATTGAAGGGGTTGGGACTGAAGCTTTCTTT.